One and the same sample provided the 22 T cell receptor beta chains below, sequenced in a study of shared clonotypes between healthy human individuals. Profiled with immunoSEQ multiplex PCR; TCRdb holds only in-frame clones, not every one. The sample has 2.3 million or so clones, approximately 93% seen once. Sequencing used naive CD4+ T cells from PBMCs. Subset defined: CD45RA+ positively selected. Every receptor here comes from a young man in good health. Some clones in this sample may be carry-over from other donors' samples.

Note on this clone: Other DNA sequences in the sample encode the same CDR3. The chain uses TRBV7-9 and TRBJ2-2; no firm D call. The CDR3 runs to 14 residues. Germline lookup yields CDR1 SEHNR and CDR2 FQNEAQ (reference sequence). The V and J ends lost 2 bases and 4 bases respectively, with 8 bases between them. The CDR3 coding sequence is TGTGCCAGCAGCTTATCTCTGAGCACCGGGGAGCTGTTTTTT. This encodes CASSLSLSTGELFF.

The chain employs TRBV30 and TRBJ2-7; tentative D call: TRBD2 (5 bases). V was clipped by 3 bases and J by 2 bases, with 14 bases between them. The V gene's germline CDR1 is GTSNPN and CDR2 SVGIG (reference sequence). The CDR3 loop spans 14 amino acids. The CDR3 region is CAWSLMSGAYEQYF. The CDR3 coding sequence is TGTGCCTGGAGCCTCATGTCCGGGGCCTACGAGCAGTACTTC.

The rearrangement joins TRBV28 to TRBJ1-2, with D tentatively TRBD1 (6 bases). The CDR3 spans 13 residues. Trimming took 8 bases from V and 4 from J, leaving 14 bases between them. Germline V gene data show CDR1 as MDHEN and CDR2 as SYDVKM. The CDR3 bases are TGTGCCAGCTCCATCGGACAGAGCTATGGCTACACCTTC. Its protein product is CASSIGQSYGYTF.

The rearrangement links TRBV19 to TRBJ1-5; D is unclear. The CDR3 loop spans 14 amino acids. Germline assignment: CDR1 LNHDA and CDR2 SQIVND (reference sequence). V was shortened by 6 bases and J by 0 bases, with 9 bases between the two germline ends. The CDR3 DNA follows: TGTGCCAGTAGAGCACAGTATAGCAATCAGCCCCAGCATTTT. This encodes CASRAQYSNQPQHF.

This sequence joins TRBV5-1 and TRBJ2-7; TRBD2 is a possible D gene (5 bases). Germline V gene lookup returns CDR1 SGHRS and CDR2 YFSETQ. The CDR3 runs 14 residues. The ends were cut back, 0 bases at V and 5 bases at J, with 12 bases in the middle. The CDR3 bases are TGCGCCAGCAGCTTGGAGGGCAGCGGCCACGAGCAGTACTTC. Residues: CASSLEGSGHEQYF.

The V gene is TRBV30, the J gene TRBJ1-5; 7 nucleotides agree with TRBD1. The CDR3 has 17 residues. CDR1 is GTSNPN, CDR2 SVGIG, per germline (reference sequence). J gave up 7 bases and V 3 bases, and 18 bases lay outside the gene matches. The CDR3 DNA reads as TGTGCCTGGAGCTTCCAACGACAGGGCAGGTCTGTACAGCCCCAGCATTTT. Residues: CAWSFQRQGRSVQPQHF.

Here the CDR3 reads CASSLLGNTIYF. The CDR3, as DNA: TGTGCCAGCAGCCTCCTTGGAAACACCATATATTTT. The V and J genes are TRBV2 and TRBJ1-3; no definite D call. The CDR3 consists of 12 residues. Deletions cut 6 bases from V and 3 bases from J, with 6 bases between. CDR1 and CDR2 (germline): SNHLY, FYNNEI.

The chain recombines TRBV27 with TRBJ2-1; TRBD2 aligns across 9 bases. With V trimmed by 0 bases and J by 4 bases, 4 bases remained unmatched. CDR3 length equals 16 residues. Germline loops: CDR1 MNHEY, CDR2 SMNVEV (reference sequence). CDR3: CASSLSALAGYNEQFF. The CDR3 bases are TGTGCCAGCAGTTTATCGGCCCTAGCGGGGTACAATGAGCAGTTCTTC.

J is TRBJ2-1 and V is TRBV7-2, with TRBD2 matching 9 bases. Looked up from germline, CDR1 is SGHTA and CDR2 is FQGNSA. Unmatched junction bases numbered 6, after V lost 7 bases and J lost 5 bases. The CDR3 sequence is 14 residues long. The CDR3 protein is CASKGSGGHNEQFF. As DNA, the CDR3 is TGTGCCAGCAAGGGTAGCGGGGGACACAATGAGCAGTTCTTC. The variable domain in full, completed from reference TRBV7-2 and TRBJ2-1, reads GAGVSQSPSNKVTEKGKDVELRCDPISGHTALYWYRQSLGQGLEFLIYFQGNSAPDKSGLPSDRFSAERTGGSVSTLTIQRTQQEDSAVYLCASKGSGGHNEQFFGPGTRLTVL.

The chain joins TRBV28 to TRBJ1-2; possibly TRBD1 for D (6 bases). Trimming removed 5 bases from V and 0 bases from J, with 10 bases in between. The germline V gene encodes CDR1 MDHEN and CDR2 SYDVKM. The CDR3 totals 14 residues. This CDR3 reads CASSQGSSNYGYTF. CDR3 DNA: TGTGCCAGCAGTCAGGGGAGTTCTAACTATGGCTACACCTTC.

The gene calls are TRBV20-1 and TRBJ2-1, with D possibly matching TRBD1 (6 bases). This CDR3 contains 11 residues. Trimming left V 5 bases short and J 15 bases short, with 17 bases between. The germline V gene encodes CDR1 DFQATT and CDR2 SNEGSKA (reference sequence). The CDR3, as DNA: TGCAGTGCTGTTTACAGGGTGAAGAGGTTCTTC. It specifies CSAVYRVKRFF.

The chain recombines TRBV11-2 with TRBJ2-7, with unresolved D. CDR3 size: 13 residues. The germline V gene has CDR1 SGHAT and CDR2 FQNNGV. V lost 4 bases and J 6 bases, leaving 13 bases between the germline ends. CDR3 DNA: TGTGCCAGCAGCTGGTCCGGGCCCCTCGAGCAGTACTTC. Translation gives CASSWSGPLEQYF.

The chain uses TRBV5-1 and TRBJ1-3; TRBD1 aligns across 7 bases. The CDR3 has 14 residues. The V gene end was trimmed by 2 bases and the J gene end by 14 bases; junction bases not matched to a gene: 13. Germline V CDR1 and CDR2: SGHRS, YFSETQ. The CDR3 region has the DNA TGCGCCAGCAGCTTCGGACAGGAGCGCGGGTTCGTATATTTT. This codes for CASSFGQERGFVYF. The variable domain in full, completed from reference TRBV5-1 and TRBJ1-3, reads KAGVTQTPRYLIKTRGQQVTLSCSPISGHRSVSWYQQTPGQGLQFLFEYFSETQRNKGNFPGRFSGRQFSNSRSEMNVSTLELGDSALYLCASSFGQERGFVYFGEGSWLTVV.

The J gene is TRBJ1-1, the V gene TRBV5-1; D uncertain. V was trimmed by 0 bases and J by 4 bases, leaving 13 bases between them. Germline V gives CDR1 SGHRS, CDR2 YFSETQ. The CDR3 is 15 amino acids. The CDR3 DNA reads as TGCGCCAGCAGCTTGGCGGCTTCCCGAGCCACTGAAGCTTTCTTT. Translation: CASSLAASRATEAFF. The entire variable domain, with the rest obtained from reference TRBV5-1 and TRBJ1-1, is as follows: KAGVTQTPRYLIKTRGQQVTLSCSPISGHRSVSWYQQTPGQGLQFLFEYFSETQRNKGNFPGRFSGRQFSNSRSEMNVSTLELGDSALYLCASSLAASRATEAFFGQGTRLTVV.

Points on this clone: The same CDR3 is also encoded by other DNA sequences in this sample. J is TRBJ2-7 and V is TRBV28, with 9 bases that match TRBD1. CDR1 and CDR2 (germline): MDHEN, SYDVKM. Trimming took 4 bases from V and 4 from J; bases not matched to a gene: 5. This CDR3 has 14 residues. The CDR3 nucleotides are TGTGCCAGCAGTTCCGGGACAGGGATATACGAGCAGTACTTC. It encodes CASSSGTGIYEQYF.

The gene calls are TRBV6-5 and TRBJ2-7, with 7 bases that match TRBD1. The germline V gene has CDR1 MNHEY and CDR2 SVGAGI. V lost 5 bases and J lost 2; bases outside the gene matches: 3. This CDR3 region has 13 residues. CDR3 region: CASSQGVTYEQYF. CDR3 nucleotides: TGTGCCAGCAGTCAGGGGGTCACCTACGAGCAGTACTTC.

This chain uses TRBV7-9 with TRBJ2-1; 7 bases map to TRBD1. The CDR3 loop spans 13 amino acids. The ends lost 3 bases at V and 8 bases at J; junction bases unmatched: 4. Per germline, CDR1 SEHNR and CDR2 FQNEAQ (reference sequence). The CDR3 DNA reads as TGTGCCAGCAGCTTGAAACAGGGGTATGAGCAGTTCTTC. It codes for CASSLKQGYEQFF.

This sequence joins TRBV6-6 and TRBJ2-3, with a possible D match to TRBD2 (6 bases). Germline-derived CDR1 and CDR2 are MNHNY and SVGAGI (reference sequence). The CDR3 covers 16 residues. The V end lost 0 bases, the J end lost 6 bases, and 16 bases lay between the germline ends. The CDR3 here is CASSYSIAEGGDTQYF. The DNA of the CDR3 is TGTGCCAGCAGTTACTCGATTGCGGAGGGAGGTGATACGCAGTATTTT.

The chain has TRBV5-1 and TRBJ2-2, with no clear D. V dropped 4 bases and J dropped 0 bases, with 10 bases sitting between them. Germline CDR1 is SGHRS and CDR2 is YFSETQ. The length of the CDR3 is 15 residues. The CDR3 bases are TGCGCCAGCAGCCTAGACCCACCGAACACCGGGGAGCTGTTTTTT. Its protein product is CASSLDPPNTGELFF. Full variable domain (rest looked up from reference TRBV5-1 and TRBJ2-2): KAGVTQTPRYLIKTRGQQVTLSCSPISGHRSVSWYQQTPGQGLQFLFEYFSETQRNKGNFPGRFSGRQFSNSRSEMNVSTLELGDSALYLCASSLDPPNTGELFFGEGSRLTVL.

V is TRBV6-4 and J is TRBJ2-3, with 11 bases aligning to TRBD1. The trim removed 8 bases at V and 8 bases at J, leaving 6 bases unmatched. CDR3 length: 13 amino acids. CDR1 and CDR2 from the germline V gene are MRHNA and SNTAGT. The CDR3 sequence is CASGPGQGGTQYF. CDR3 nucleotide sequence: TGTGCCAGCGGACCGGGACAGGGGGGTACGCAGTATTTT.

The chain employs TRBV6-1 and TRBJ1-5; 9 bases are shared with TRBD1. The CDR3 totals 14 residues. V lost 6 bases, J lost 6 bases, and 6 bases stayed unmatched. CDR1 is MNHNS and CDR2 is SASEGT in the germline V gene. CDR3 in DNA: TGTGCCAGCAGCGGGACAGGGAGGTTTCAGCCCCAGCATTTT. It is translated as CASSGTGRFQPQHF.

The rearrangement uses TRBV5-4 and TRBJ1-1; D not resolved. Per the germline V gene, CDR1 is SGHNT and CDR2 is YYREEE (reference sequence). The CDR3 is 15 amino acids. V gave up 0 bases and J gave up 14 bases, with 23 bases separating them. CDR3: CASSLEVSVRTRIFF. The CDR3 bases are TGTGCCAGCAGCTTGGAGGTGTCGGTGCGCACGAGGATATTCTTT.